The 10 T cell receptor beta chains given below trace back to one sample, sequenced in a study of T cell changes during pregnancy in multiple sclerosis. Using immunoSEQ multiplex PCR, the repertoire was profiled, and TCRdb retains in-frame clones only, with some absent. The data show approximately 46,000 clones, nearly 90% seen once. Sample: CD4+ T cells from peripheral blood mononuclear cells, taken after pregnancy. The receptors derive from a female donor with multiple sclerosis, enrolled in a pregnancy study.

The gene calls are TRBV6-1 and TRBJ1-2; 9 bases fit TRBD1. The J segment lost 8 bases and the V segment lost 7 bases, leaving 8 bases of the junction unmatched. Germline lookup yields CDR1 MNHNS and CDR2 SASEGT. This CDR3 has 13 residues. CDR3 sequence (DNA): TGTGCCAGCACCGGGGACAGGGAAAGCGGCTACACCTTC. The encoded protein is CASTGDRESGYTF.

V is TRBV4-2 and J is TRBJ2-2; 7 bases agree with TRBD2. This CDR3 has 15 amino acids. The germline V gene has CDR1 LGHNA and CDR2 YNFKEQ. The V segment lost 4 bases and the J segment 6 bases; nucleotides outside the gene matches: 8. The CDR3 sequence: CASSPWAGDPGELFF. The DNA of the CDR3 is TGTGCCAGCAGCCCCTGGGCGGGAGACCCCGGGGAGCTGTTTTTT.

This rearrangement joins TRBV10-3 to TRBJ1-4; D call uncertain. The CDR3 covers 14 residues. Trimming stripped 2 bases from V and 1 base from J, with 5 bases between. The germline V gene has CDR1 ENHRY and CDR2 SYGVKD. CDR3 sequence: CAISERGTNEKLFF. The CDR3 coding sequence is TGTGCCATCAGTGAGCGGGGAACTAATGAAAAACTGTTTTTT.

V gene TRBV5-1 combines with J gene TRBJ2-5; the D gene is possibly TRBD1 (6 bases). The length of the CDR3 is 14 residues. Trimming removed 0 bases from V and 5 bases from J, with 11 bases in between. Germline CDR1 reads SGHRS; CDR2 reads YFSETQ. The CDR3 is CASSLGQAAETQYF. The CDR3 nucleotides read TGCGCCAGCAGCTTGGGACAGGCCGCGGAGACCCAGTACTTC.

The chain is built from TRBV7-2 and TRBJ2-3, with D perhaps matching TRBD2 (5 bases). Looked up from germline, CDR1 is SGHTA and CDR2 is FQGNSA. This CDR3 has 17 amino acids. Between the trimmed V and J ends, which lost 3 bases and 3 bases, there was a span of 19 bases. CDR3 loop: CASSFQKLGSPTDTQYF. In DNA, the CDR3 is TGTGCCAGCAGCTTCCAGAAACTAGGTTCTCCAACAGATACGCAGTATTTT.

V gene TRBV7-2 combines with J gene TRBJ2-7; 8 bases map to TRBD1. CDR3 size: 14 residues. The germline V gene has CDR1 SGHTA and CDR2 FQGNSA. The ends lost 3 bases at V and 2 bases at J; junction bases unmatched: 3. CDR3 loop: CASSFGQGPYEQYF. In DNA form, the CDR3 reads TGTGCCAGCAGCTTCGGACAGGGCCCCTACGAGCAGTACTTC.

This rearrangement joins TRBV18 to TRBJ2-5, with D unresolved. Germline CDR1 KGHSH, CDR2 LQKENI. This CDR3 is built from 14 residues. V lost 0 bases and J lost 1, with 6 bases in between. The CDR3 sequence is CASSPPTSQETQYF. The CDR3 DNA reads as TGTGCCAGCTCACCACCGACTTCCCAAGAGACCCAGTACTTC.

The V call is TRBV5-4, the J call TRBJ2-5, with D hard to call. CDR1 is SGHNT and CDR2 is YYREEE in the germline V gene (reference sequence). The length of the CDR3 is 13 residues. V was cut by 0 bases and J by 5 bases, with 8 bases left in between. The CDR3 DNA reads as TGTGCCAGCAGCTTGGCCAGGCAGGAGACCCAGTACTTC. Amino acid sequence: CASSLARQETQYF.

The chain employs TRBV27 and TRBJ2-2; no firm D call. V gave up 2 bases and J gave up 1 base, with 11 bases separating them. The CDR3 consists of 16 residues. Germline loops: CDR1 MNHEY, CDR2 SMNVEV (reference sequence). Written as DNA, the CDR3 is TGTGCCAGCAGTTTAGTAACAGCAAAGAACACCGGGGAGCTGTTTTTT. Its translation: CASSLVTAKNTGELFF.

This chain connects TRBV11-2 to TRBJ1-3; D gene uncertain. The V gene lost 5 bases and the J gene lost 1 base, with 9 bases spanning the gap. Germline V gene lookup returns CDR1 SGHAT and CDR2 FQNNGV. The CDR3 has 14 amino acids. CDR3 DNA: TGTGCCAGCAGCCGGCCGGGGTCTGGAAACACCATATATTTT. The encoded protein is CASSRPGSGNTIYF.